The rows below give T cell receptor beta chains drawn from one sample of a study of blood T cell repertoires in COVID-19. Method: immunoSEQ multiplex PCR; TCRdb's copy keeps in-frame clones and lacks some. This sample has roughly 250,000 clones; approximately 90% occur once, and the top ten carry around 0.8%. Sequencing used peripheral blood. The receptor source for this set is a man in his thirties or forties with acute or convalescent COVID-19. CDR3s include the opening cysteine and the closing phenylalanine or tryptophan. D genes are given only for firm matches. Rows give clone size only sometimes, using once, few, many, or a class for an expanded clone.

-,TRBJ1-2,TRBV9,-,CASSPNGGATTNYGYTF,TGTGCCAGCAGCCCTAATGGAGGGGCGACAACTAACTATGGCTACACCTTC
-,TRBJ2-3,TRBV27,TRBD2,CASSLSIVSGADTQYF,TGTGCCAGCAGTTTATCGATTGTTAGCGGGGCGGATACGCAGTATTTT
-,TRBJ2-7,TRBV4-2,-,CASSQDRNSPYEQYF,TGTGCCAGCAGCCAAGATAGGAATAGCCCCTACGAGCAGTACTTC
-,TRBJ2-2,TRBV11-3,TRBD1,CASSARGLGGELFF,TGTGCCAGCAGCGCCAGGGGGCTTGGCGGGGAGCTGTTTTTT
-,TRBJ2-7,TRBV2,-,CASSARGTDGEQYF,TGTGCCAGCAGTGCCAGAGGCACCGACGGGGAGCAGTACTTC
-,TRBJ2-1,TRBV27,TRBD2,CASSLSNSGGPNEQFF,TGTGCCAGCAGTTTATCGAATAGCGGGGGGCCCAATGAGCAGTTCTTC
-,TRBJ1-2,TRBV20-1,-,CSASSFRTGYTF,TGCAGTGCTAGTTCTTTCAGAACGGGCTACACCTTC
-,TRBJ2-7,TRBV29-1,TRBD1,CSVFTGGYEQYF,TGCAGCGTTTTCACAGGGGGCTACGAGCAGTACTTC
-,TRBJ2-1,TRBV7-2,-,CASRSGYSYNEQFF,TGTGCCAGCAGGAGCGGTTACTCCTACAATGAGCAGTTCTTC
few,TRBJ2-3,TRBV10-3,TRBD2,CAISDGGGTDTQYF,TGTGCCATCAGTGATGGGGGGGGCACAGATACGCAGTATTTT
-,TRBJ2-5,TRBV7-3,-,CASSLTAGSETQYF,TGTGCCAGCAGCTTAACGGCGGGGTCAGAGACCCAGTACTTC
-,TRBJ2-3,TRBV2,TRBD2,CASGKRGNTDTQYF,TGTGCCAGCGGCAAGCGGGGGAACACAGATACGCAGTATTTT
-,TRBJ2-7,TRBV6-5,-,CASMTTAYEQYF,TGTGCCAGCATGACGACTGCCTACGAGCAGTACTTC
-,TRBJ2-3,TRBV4-2,TRBD1,CASSQDEQGYTDTQYF,TGTGCCAGCAGCCAAGATGAACAGGGGTACACAGATACGCAGTATTTT
-,TRBJ1-1,TRBV5-1,TRBD1,CASSLYPDRANTEAFF,TGCGCCAGCAGCCTCTATCCGGACAGGGCCAACACTGAAGCTTTCTTT
-,TRBJ2-1,TRBV28,-,CASVGRVNEQFF,TGTGCCAGCGTAGGCCGGGTGAATGAGCAGTTCTTC